This T cell receptor (beta chain) was obtained from a study of T-cell reconstitution after alpha-beta-depleted transplantation in children. The germline gives CDR1 MNHEY, CDR2 SMNVEV (reference sequence). This CDR3 spans 11 amino acids. Trimming took off 7 bases at V and 5 bases at J, with 9 bases between the two ends. Researchers prepared the TCRbeta library using unique molecular identifiers, the study reports. Each CDR3 protein is one row after TCRdb ran MiXCR on the PCR reads. The sample has 350,000 to 400,000 distinct CDR3 sequences; 20% are singletons. The chain uses TRBV27 and TRBJ2-7; the D is unclear. Specimen: PBMCs from the stem cell graft donor, collected from the stem cell graft. This clonotype was sampled from a human donor who donated a stem cell graft to a child with acute myeloid leukemia. DNA for the CDR3: TGTGCCAGCATTGGAGTTAACGAGCAGTACTTC. Its protein product is CASIGVNEQYF.